This TCR beta chain was profiled in a study of blood T cell repertoires in COVID-19. Study-wide context: Acute-phase and convalescent COVID-19 samples originated in the United States, Italy and Spain.

The germline V and J ends were trimmed by 1 base and 8 bases, with 5 bases remaining between them. CDR3 length: 11 amino acids. Germline CDR1 reads SGHTA; CDR2 reads FQGNSA. Using immunoSEQ multiplex PCR, the repertoire was profiled, and TCRdb retains in-frame clones only, with some absent. The table lists about 74,000 clones, 90% of them singletons, with roughly 1.5% in the top ten. The sequencing sample was made of peripheral blood. The gene calls are TRBV7-2 and TRBJ1-2; no definite D call. This receptor was obtained from a man aged 45-65 years with acute or convalescent COVID-19. Here the CDR3 reads CASSLGPGYTF. The CDR3 nucleotides are TGTGCCAGCAGCTTAGGTCCGGGCTACACCTTC.